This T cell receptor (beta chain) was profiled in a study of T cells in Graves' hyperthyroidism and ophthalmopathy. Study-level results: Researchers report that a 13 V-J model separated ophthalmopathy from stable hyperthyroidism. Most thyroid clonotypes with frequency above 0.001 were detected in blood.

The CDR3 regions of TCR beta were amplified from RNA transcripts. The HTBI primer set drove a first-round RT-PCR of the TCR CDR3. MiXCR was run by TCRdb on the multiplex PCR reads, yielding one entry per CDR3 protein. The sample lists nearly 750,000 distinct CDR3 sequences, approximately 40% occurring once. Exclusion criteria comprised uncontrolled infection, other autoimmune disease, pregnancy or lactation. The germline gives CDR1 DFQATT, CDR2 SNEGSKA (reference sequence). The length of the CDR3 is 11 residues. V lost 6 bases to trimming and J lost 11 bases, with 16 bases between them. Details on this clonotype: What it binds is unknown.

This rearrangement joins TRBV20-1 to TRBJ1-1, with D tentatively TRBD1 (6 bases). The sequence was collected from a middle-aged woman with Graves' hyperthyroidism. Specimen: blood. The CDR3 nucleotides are TGCAGTGCGAGGGGGGTCCGGGGGGCTTTCTTT. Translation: CSARGVRGAFF.